The 5 T cell receptor beta chains given below trace back to one sample, sequenced in a study of coeliac disease. Clones were read by immunoSEQ multiplex PCR, and TCRdb kept only the in-frame ones, dropping some. The sample contains around 5,700 clones, roughly 70% of which appear only once. Source material: lymphocytes from the gut lamina propria. These receptors all stem from an older man with active celiac disease.

V usage is TRBV18 and J usage is TRBJ2-1, with 9 bases fitting TRBD2. Germline assignment: CDR1 KGHSH and CDR2 LQKENI. The CDR3 length is 18 residues. Germline trimming cut 3 bases from V and 5 bases from J; bases unmatched to any gene: 14. The CDR3 nucleotides are TGTGCCAGCTCACCGACTTATAGCGGGAGAAGAGGGGACAATGAGCAGTTCTTC. Amino acids: CASSPTYSGRRGDNEQFF.

V and J are TRBV30 and TRBJ1-2, with D possibly TRBD1 on 5 matching bases. Germline assignment: CDR1 GTSNPN and CDR2 SVGIG (reference sequence). The V end was cut by 2 bases, the J end by 3 bases, with 10 bases between. The CDR3 spans 13 residues. The CDR3 coding sequence is TGTGCCTGGAGTTGGTGGGGGGACTATGGCTACACCTTC. This codes for CAWSWWGDYGYTF.

In this sample, this clone turned up a few times. The chain is built from TRBV30 and TRBJ1-3, with D possibly TRBD1 on 5 matching bases. The germline V and J ends were trimmed by 3 bases and 0 bases, with 9 bases remaining between them. CDR1 and CDR2 (germline): GTSNPN, SVGIG (reference sequence). The CDR3 length is 14 residues. The CDR3 DNA reads TGTGCCTGGAGCCGGGGGAACTCTGGAAACACCATATATTTT. It encodes CAWSRGNSGNTIYF. The full variable domain, completed using reference TRBV30 and TRBJ1-3, is SQTIHQWPATLVQPVGSPLSLECTVEGTSNPNLYWYRQAAGRGLQLLFYSVGIGQISSEVPQNLSASRPQDRQFILSSKKLLLSDSGFYLCAWSRGNSGNTIYFGEGSWLTVV.

DNA of the CDR3: TGTGCCTGGACAGGGGGAGTGAATCAGCCCCAGCATTTT. Protein product: CAWTGGVNQPQHF. V is TRBV30 and J is TRBJ1-5; 7 nucleotides align to TRBD1. The length of the CDR3 is 13 residues. J was trimmed by 4 bases and V by 4 bases; bases with no gene match: 4. Germline CDR1 GTSNPN, CDR2 SVGIG (reference sequence).

V gene TRBV30 combines with J gene TRBJ2-2; 9 positions agree with TRBD1. CDR3 length equals 17 residues. Trimming took 3 bases from V and 4 from J; bases not matched to a gene: 12. The germline V gene encodes CDR1 GTSNPN and CDR2 SVGIG (reference sequence). The CDR3 region has the DNA TGTGCCTGGAGAAGACCACAGGGGGCTTCGACCACCGGGGAGCTGTTTTTT. Encoded protein: CAWRRPQGASTTGELFF. Together with reference TRBV30 and TRBJ2-2, the CDR3 gives the full variable domain: SQTIHQWPATLVQPVGSPLSLECTVEGTSNPNLYWYRQAAGRGLQLLFYSVGIGQISSEVPQNLSASRPQDRQFILSSKKLLLSDSGFYLCAWRRPQGASTTGELFFGEGSRLTVL.